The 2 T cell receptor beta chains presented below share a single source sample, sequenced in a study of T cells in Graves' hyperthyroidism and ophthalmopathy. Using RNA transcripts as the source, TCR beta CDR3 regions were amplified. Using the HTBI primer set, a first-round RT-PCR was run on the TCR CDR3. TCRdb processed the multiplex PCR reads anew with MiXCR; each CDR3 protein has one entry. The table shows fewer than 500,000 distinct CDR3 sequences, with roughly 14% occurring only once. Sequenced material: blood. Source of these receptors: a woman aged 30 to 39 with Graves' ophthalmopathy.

The CDR3 DNA reads as TGTGCCAGCAGTGAAGAGATAAGTCCTGCCCAGCATTTT. Translated: CASSEEISPAQHF. The V and J genes are TRBV6-1 and TRBJ1-5; D is uncertain. Germline loops: CDR1 MNHNS, CDR2 SASEGT. V dropped 1 base and J dropped 11 bases, with 12 bases sitting between them. The CDR3 totals 13 residues.

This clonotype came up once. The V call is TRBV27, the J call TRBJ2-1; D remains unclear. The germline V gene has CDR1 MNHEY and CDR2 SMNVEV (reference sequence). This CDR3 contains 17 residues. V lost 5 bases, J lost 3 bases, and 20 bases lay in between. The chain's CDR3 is CASSRGSPRLFYNEQFF. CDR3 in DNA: TGTGCCAGCAGTCGCGGAAGCCCGCGACTCTTCTACAATGAGCAGTTCTTC.